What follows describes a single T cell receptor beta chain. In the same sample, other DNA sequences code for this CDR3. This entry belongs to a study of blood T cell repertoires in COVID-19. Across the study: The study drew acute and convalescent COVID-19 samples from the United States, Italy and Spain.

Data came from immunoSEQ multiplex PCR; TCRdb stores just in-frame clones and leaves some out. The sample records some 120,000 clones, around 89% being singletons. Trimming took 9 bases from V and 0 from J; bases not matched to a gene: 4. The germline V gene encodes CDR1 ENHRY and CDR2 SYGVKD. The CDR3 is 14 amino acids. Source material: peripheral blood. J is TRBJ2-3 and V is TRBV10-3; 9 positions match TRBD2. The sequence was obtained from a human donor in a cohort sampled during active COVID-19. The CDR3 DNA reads TGTGCCATTGGGCGGGAGGGTAGCACAGATACGCAGTATTTT. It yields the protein CAIGREGSTDTQYF.